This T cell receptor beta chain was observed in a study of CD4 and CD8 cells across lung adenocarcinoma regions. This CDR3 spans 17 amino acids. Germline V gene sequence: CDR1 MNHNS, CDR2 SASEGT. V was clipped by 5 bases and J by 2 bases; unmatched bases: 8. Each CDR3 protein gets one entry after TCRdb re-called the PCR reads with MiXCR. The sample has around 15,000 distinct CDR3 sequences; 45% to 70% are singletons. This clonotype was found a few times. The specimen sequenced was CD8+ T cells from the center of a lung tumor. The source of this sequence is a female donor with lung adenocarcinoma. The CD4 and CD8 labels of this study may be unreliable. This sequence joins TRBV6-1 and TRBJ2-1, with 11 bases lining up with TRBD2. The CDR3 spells CASSPRGSGGAYNEQFF. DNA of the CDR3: TGTGCCAGCAGTCCCCGGGGTAGCGGGGGGGCCTACAATGAGCAGTTCTTC.